This TCR beta chain was observed in a study of human T cells and chemical hapten exposure. Background on the study: DPC 0.01% went on the upper back by patch test, with reading at 6 days. General study results and limits: TCRs exceeding a frequency of 1 in 1000 stayed unchanged under DPC sensitization. The formation of large CDR3 similarity clusters by expanded TCRs significantly exceeded that of controls.

TCRdb used MiXCR to reprocess the RACE reads, holding one entry per CDR3 protein. The table lists tens of thousands of distinct CDR3 sequences, approximately 11% of them singletons. Per the germline V gene, CDR1 is LGHDT and CDR2 is YNNKEL (reference sequence). After removal of 4 bases from V and 1 base from J, the junction contained 7 bases not matched to a gene. This CDR3 comprises 15 residues. Time point denoted: pre-sensitization, week 0. As to treatment: therapeutic diphenylcyclopropenone sensitization with weekly scalp DPC. This clonotype occurred many times. Its antigen is still unknown. The sequence was obtained from a woman aged 50 to 60 with alopecia areata. Some clones in this sample may be carry-over from other donors' samples. Material: whole blood, obtained in connection with sensitization to the hapten diphenylcyclopropenone (DPC). The chain is built from TRBV3-1 and TRBJ2-7, with 7 bases that match TRBD1. This chain's CDR3 is CASSPPGTASYEQYF. The CDR3 coding sequence is TGTGCCAGCAGCCCGCCGGGGACAGCATCCTACGAGCAGTACTTC.